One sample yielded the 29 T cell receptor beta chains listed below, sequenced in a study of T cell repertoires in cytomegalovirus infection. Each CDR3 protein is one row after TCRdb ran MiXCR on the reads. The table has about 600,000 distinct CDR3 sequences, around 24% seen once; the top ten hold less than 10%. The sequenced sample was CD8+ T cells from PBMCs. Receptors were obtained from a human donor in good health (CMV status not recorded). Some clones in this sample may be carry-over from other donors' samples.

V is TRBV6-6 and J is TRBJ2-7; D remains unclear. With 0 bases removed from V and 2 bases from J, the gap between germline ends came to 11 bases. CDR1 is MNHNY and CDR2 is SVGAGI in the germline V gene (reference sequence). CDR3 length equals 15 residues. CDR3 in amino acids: CASSYSHGEAYEQYF. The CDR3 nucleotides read TGTGCCAGCAGTTACTCTCATGGGGAAGCCTACGAGCAGTACTTC.

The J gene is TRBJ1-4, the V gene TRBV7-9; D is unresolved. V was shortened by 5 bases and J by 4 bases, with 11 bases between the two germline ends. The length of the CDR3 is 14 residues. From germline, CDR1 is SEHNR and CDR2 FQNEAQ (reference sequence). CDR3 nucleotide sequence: TGTGCCAGCAGCATTCCAGGATATAATGAAAAACTGTTTTTT. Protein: CASSIPGYNEKLFF.

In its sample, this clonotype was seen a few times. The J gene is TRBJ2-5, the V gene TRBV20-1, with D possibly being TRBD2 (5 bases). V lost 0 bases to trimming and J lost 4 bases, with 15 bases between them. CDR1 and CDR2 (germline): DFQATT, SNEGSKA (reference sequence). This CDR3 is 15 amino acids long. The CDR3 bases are TGCAGTGCTAGAGATCAAGACTACCCTATAGAGACCCAGTACTTC. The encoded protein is CSARDQDYPIETQYF.

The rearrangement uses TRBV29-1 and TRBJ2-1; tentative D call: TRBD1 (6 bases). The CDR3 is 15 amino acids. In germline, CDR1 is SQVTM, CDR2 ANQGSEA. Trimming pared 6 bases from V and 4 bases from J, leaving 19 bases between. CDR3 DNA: TGCAGCGTAGTGACAGGTAAAATGGGGTACAATGAGCAGTTCTTC. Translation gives CSVVTGKMGYNEQFF.

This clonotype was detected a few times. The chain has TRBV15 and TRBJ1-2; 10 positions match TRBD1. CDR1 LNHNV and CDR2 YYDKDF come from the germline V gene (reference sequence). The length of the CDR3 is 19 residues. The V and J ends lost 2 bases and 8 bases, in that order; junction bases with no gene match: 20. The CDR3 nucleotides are TGTGCCACCAGCAGAACTTTGCACTTTTCCGGGACAGGGGACGGAGGCTACACCTTC. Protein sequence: CATSRTLHFSGTGDGGYTF. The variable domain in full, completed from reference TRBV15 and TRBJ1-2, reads DAMVIQNPRYQVTQFGKPVTLSCSQTLNHNVMYWYQQKSSQAPKLLFHYYDKDFNNEADTPDNFQSRRPNTSFCFLDIRSPGLGDTAMYLCATSRTLHFSGTGDGGYTFGSGTRLTVV.

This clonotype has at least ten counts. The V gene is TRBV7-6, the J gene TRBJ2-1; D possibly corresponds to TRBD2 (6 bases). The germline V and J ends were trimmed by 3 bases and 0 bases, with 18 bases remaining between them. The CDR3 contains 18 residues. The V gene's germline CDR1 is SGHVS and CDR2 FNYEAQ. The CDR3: CASSFKSGLTSSYNEQFF. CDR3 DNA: TGTGCCAGCAGCTTTAAGTCGGGACTCACTAGCTCCTACAATGAGCAGTTCTTC.

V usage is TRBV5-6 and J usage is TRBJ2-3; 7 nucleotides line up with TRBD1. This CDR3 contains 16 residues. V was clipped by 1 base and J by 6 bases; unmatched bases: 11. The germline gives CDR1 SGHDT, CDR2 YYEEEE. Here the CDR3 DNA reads TGTGCCAGCAGCTTGATAGGACAGGCCGCTCCGGATACGCAGTATTTT. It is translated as CASSLIGQAAPDTQYF. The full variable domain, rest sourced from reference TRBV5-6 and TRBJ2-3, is DAGVTQSPTHLIKTRGQQVTLRCSPKSGHDTVSWYQQALGQGPQFIFQYYEEEERQRGNFPDRFSGHQFPNYSSELNVNALLLGDSALYLCASSLIGQAAPDTQYFGPGTRLTVL.

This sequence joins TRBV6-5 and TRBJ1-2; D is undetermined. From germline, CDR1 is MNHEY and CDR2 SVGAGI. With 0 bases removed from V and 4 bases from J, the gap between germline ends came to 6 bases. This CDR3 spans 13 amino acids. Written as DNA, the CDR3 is TGTGCCAGCAGTTACTCGTCGTCCTATGGCTACACCTTC. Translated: CASSYSSSYGYTF.

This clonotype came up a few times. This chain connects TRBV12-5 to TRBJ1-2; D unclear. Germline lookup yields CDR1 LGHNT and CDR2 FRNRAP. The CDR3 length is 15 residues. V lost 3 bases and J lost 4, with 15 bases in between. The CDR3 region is CASGFGPPESYGYTF. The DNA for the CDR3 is TGTGCTAGTGGTTTCGGGCCTCCCGAATCCTATGGCTACACCTTC.

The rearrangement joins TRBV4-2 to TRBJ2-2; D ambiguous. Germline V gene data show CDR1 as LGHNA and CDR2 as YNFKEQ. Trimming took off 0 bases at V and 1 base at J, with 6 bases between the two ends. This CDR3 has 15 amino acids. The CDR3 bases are TGTGCCAGCAGCCAAGAGCCTAGGAACACCGGGGAGCTGTTTTTT. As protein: CASSQEPRNTGELFF.

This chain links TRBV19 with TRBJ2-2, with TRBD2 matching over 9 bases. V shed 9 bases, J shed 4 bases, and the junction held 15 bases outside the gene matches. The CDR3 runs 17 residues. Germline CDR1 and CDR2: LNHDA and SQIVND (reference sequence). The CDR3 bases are TGTGCCAGCGACGAGCGGGGGGACGGAGGTAGCACCGGGGAGCTGTTTTTT. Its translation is CASDERGDGGSTGELFF.

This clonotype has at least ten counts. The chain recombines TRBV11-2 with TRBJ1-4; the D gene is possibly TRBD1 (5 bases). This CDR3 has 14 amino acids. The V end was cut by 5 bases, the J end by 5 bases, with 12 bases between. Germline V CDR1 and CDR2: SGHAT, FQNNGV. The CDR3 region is CASSEGRRNEKLFF. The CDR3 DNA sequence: TGTGCCAGCAGCGAGGGACGGAGGAATGAAAAACTGTTTTTT.

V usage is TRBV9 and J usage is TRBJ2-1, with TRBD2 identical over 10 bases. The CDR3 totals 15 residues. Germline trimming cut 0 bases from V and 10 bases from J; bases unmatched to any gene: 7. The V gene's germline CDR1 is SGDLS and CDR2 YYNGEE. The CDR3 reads CASSVGWSSGGEQFF. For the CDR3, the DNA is TGTGCCAGCAGCGTAGGGTGGTCTAGCGGGGGCGAGCAGTTCTTC.

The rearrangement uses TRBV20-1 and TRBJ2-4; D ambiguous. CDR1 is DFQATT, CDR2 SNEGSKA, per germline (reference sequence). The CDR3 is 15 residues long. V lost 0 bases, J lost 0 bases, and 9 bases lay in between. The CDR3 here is CSARDIAVAKNIQYF. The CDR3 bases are TGCAGTGCTAGAGATATTGCTGTAGCCAAAAACATTCAGTACTTC.

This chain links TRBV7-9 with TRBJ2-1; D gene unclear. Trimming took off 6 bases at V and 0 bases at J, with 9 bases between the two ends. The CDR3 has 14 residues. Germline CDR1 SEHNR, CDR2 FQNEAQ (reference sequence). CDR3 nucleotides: TGTGCCAGCAGTCCGAAGGACTCCTACAATGAGCAGTTCTTC. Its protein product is CASSPKDSYNEQFF.

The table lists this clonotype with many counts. The CDR3 nucleotides read TGTGCCAGCAAGGAGGGTTTGAACACTGAAGCTTTCTTT. Its translation is CASKEGLNTEAFF. This sequence joins TRBV28 and TRBJ1-1, with no clear D. The CDR3 contains 13 residues. Deletions cut 7 bases from V and 0 bases from J, with 9 bases between. Per germline, CDR1 MDHEN and CDR2 SYDVKM.

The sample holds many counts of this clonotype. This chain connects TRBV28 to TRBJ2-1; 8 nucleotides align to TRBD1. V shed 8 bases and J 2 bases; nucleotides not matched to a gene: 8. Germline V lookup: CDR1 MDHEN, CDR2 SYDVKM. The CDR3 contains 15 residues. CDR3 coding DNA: TGTGCCAGCCGCCAGGACAGGGCCCCCTACAATGAGCAGTTCTTC. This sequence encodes CASRQDRAPYNEQFF.

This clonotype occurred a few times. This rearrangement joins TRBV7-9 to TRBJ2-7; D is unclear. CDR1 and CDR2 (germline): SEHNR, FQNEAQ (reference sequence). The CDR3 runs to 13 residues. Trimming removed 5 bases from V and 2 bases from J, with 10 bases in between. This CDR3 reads CASSPERTYEQYV. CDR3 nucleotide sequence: TGTGCCAGCAGCCCCGAGAGGACCTACGAGCAGTACGTC.

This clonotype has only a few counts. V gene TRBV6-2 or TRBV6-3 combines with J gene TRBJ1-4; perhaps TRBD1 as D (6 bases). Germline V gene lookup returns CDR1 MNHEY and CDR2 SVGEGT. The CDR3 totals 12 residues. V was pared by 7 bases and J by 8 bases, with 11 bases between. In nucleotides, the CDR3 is TGTGCCAGCACTGTGGGGGCGGAAAAACTGTTTTTT. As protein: CASTVGAEKLFF.

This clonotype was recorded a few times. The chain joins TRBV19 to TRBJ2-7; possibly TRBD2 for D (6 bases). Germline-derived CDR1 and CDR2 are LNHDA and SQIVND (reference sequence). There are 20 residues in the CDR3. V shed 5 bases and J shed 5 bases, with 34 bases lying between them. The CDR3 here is CASSARGSPVPDQRAHEQYF. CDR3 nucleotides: TGTGCCAGTAGTGCCCGAGGGAGTCCGGTCCCCGACCAGCGGGCCCACGAGCAGTACTTC.

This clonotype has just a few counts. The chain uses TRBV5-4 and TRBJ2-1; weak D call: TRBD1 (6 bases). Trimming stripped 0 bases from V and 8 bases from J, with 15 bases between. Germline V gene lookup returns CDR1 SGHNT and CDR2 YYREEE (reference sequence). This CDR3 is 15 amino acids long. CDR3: CASSLEGRGFDEQFF. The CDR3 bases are TGTGCCAGCAGCTTGGAAGGCAGGGGATTCGATGAGCAGTTCTTC.

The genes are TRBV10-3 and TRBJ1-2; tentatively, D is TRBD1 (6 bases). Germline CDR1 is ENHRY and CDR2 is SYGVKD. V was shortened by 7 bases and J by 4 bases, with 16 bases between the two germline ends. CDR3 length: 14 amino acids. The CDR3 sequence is CAITPDSPAYGYTF. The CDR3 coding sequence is TGTGCCATCACACCGGACAGCCCAGCCTATGGCTACACCTTC.

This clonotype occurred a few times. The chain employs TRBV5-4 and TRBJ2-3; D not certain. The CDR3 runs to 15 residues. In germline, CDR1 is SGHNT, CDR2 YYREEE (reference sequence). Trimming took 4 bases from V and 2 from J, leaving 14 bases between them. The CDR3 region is CASSLGRVNTDTQYF. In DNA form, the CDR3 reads TGTGCCAGCAGCCTTGGACGGGTAAACACAGATACGCAGTATTTT.

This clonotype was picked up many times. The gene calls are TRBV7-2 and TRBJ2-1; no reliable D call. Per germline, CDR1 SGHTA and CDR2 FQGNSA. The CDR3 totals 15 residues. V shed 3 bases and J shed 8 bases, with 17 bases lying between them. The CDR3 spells CASSLRRGSLDEQFF. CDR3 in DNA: TGTGCCAGCAGCTTGAGACGAGGATCCCTCGATGAGCAGTTCTTC.

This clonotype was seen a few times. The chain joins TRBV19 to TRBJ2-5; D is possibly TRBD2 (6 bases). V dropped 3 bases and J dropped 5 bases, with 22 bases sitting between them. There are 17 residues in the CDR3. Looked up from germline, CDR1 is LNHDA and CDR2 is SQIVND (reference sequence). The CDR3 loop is CASSIDWRDELLETQYF. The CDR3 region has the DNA TGTGCCAGTAGTATCGACTGGAGGGACGAACTGTTGGAGACCCAGTACTTC.

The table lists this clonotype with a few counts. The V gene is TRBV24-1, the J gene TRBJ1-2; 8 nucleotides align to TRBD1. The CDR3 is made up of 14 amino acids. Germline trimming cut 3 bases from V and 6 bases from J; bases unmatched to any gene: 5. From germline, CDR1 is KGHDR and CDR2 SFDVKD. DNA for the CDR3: TGTGCCACCAGTGATCCACGGACAGGGCATGGCTACACCTTC. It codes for CATSDPRTGHGYTF.

The CDR3 protein is CASSHPDRDTDTQYF. For the CDR3, the DNA is TGCGCCAGCAGCCACCCCGACAGGGACACAGATACGCAGTATTTT. The V and J genes are TRBV4-1 and TRBJ2-3, with 7 positions matching TRBD1. Germline V gives CDR1 MGHRA, CDR2 YSYEKL. This CDR3 spans 15 amino acids. J was trimmed by 2 bases and V by 3 bases; bases with no gene match: 5.

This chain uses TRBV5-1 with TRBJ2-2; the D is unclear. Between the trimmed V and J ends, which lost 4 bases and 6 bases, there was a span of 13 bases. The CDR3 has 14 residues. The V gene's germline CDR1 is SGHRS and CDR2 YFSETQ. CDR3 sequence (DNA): TGCGCCAGCAGCAGGACCCCATTGGCCGGGGAGCTGTTTTTT. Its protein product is CASSRTPLAGELFF.

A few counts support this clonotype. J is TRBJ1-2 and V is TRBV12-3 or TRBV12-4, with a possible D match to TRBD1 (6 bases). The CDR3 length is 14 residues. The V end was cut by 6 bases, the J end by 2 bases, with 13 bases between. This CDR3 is CASSRDIRNYGYTF. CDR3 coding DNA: TGTGCCAGCAGCCGGGACATTCGCAACTATGGCTACACCTTC.